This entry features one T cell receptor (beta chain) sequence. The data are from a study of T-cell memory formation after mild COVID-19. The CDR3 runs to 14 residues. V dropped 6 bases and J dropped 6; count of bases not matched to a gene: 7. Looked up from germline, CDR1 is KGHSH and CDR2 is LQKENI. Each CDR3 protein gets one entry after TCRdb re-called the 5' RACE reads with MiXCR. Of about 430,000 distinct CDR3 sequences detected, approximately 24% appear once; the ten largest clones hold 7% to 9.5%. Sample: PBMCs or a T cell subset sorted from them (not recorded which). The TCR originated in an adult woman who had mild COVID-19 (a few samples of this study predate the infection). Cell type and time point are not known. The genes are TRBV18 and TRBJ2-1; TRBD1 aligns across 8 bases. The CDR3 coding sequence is TGTGCCAGCTCCGGACAGGGCCCGGGCAATGAGCAGTTCTTC. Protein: CASSGQGPGNEQFF.